The clone carrying this T cell receptor (beta chain) was seen a single time. Using immunoSEQ multiplex PCR, the repertoire was profiled, and TCRdb retains in-frame clones only, with some absent. The data contain under 40,000 clones, around nine tenths of them singletons. Looked up from germline, CDR1 is SGHTA and CDR2 is FQGTGA. V trimming: 1 base; J trimming: 3 bases; junction bases outside the gene matches: 10. The CDR3 totals 17 residues. This sample is part of a study of sequential checkpoint blockade in melanoma. Indicated treatment: randomized to nivolumab then ipilimumab (arm A) or the reverse (arm B).

The TCR originated in a human donor with melanoma. This material consisted of CD8+ T cells sorted from blood (inferred from file names), taken from a patient given nivolumab and ipilimumab in sequence. The chain has TRBV7-3 and TRBJ1-1; 8 bases are a match to TRBD1. The CDR3 loop is CASSLRGQGAWDTEAFF. The CDR3 DNA reads TGTGCCAGCAGCTTAAGGGGGCAGGGGGCATGGGACACTGAAGCTTTCTTT.